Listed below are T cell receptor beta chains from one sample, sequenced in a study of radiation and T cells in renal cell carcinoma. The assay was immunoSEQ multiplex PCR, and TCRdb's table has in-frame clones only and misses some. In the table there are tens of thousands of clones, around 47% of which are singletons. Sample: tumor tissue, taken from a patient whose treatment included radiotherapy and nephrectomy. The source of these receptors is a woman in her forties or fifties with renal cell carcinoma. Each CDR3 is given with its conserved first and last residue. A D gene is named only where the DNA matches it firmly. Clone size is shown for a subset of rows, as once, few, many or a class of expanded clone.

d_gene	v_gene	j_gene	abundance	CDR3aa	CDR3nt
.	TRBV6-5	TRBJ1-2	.	CASSLGSGNYGYTF	TGTGCCAGTAGTCTCGGATCAGGGAACTATGGCTACACCTTC
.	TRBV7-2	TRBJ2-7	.	CASSLNAGIPYEQYF	TGTGCCAGCAGCTTGAATGCGGGGATTCCCTACGAGCAGTACTTC
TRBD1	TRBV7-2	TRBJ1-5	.	CASSLNGQGNREPQHF	TGTGCCAGCAGCCTTAACGGACAGGGTAATCGAGAGCCCCAGCATTTT
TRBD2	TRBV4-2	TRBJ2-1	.	CASSRPFSGGNNEQFF	TGTGCCAGCAGCAGACCCTTTAGCGGGGGGAACAATGAGCAGTTCTTC
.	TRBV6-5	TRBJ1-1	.	CASKLQGNTEAFF	TGTGCCAGCAAGCTACAGGGGAACACTGAAGCTTTCTTT
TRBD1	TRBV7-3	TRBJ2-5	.	CASSSLAGGETQYF	TGTGCCAGCAGTTCCCTGGCAGGGGGAGAGACCCAGTACTTC
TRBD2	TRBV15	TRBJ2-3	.	CATRVGLASTDTQYF	TGTGCCACCAGGGTTGGACTAGCGAGCACAGATACGCAGTATTTT
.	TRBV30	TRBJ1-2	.	CAWRQGFGYTF	TGTGCCTGGAGACAGGGATTCGGCTACACCTTC
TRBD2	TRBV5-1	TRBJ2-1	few	CASSSGAGTTYNEQFF	TGCGCCAGCAGCTCTGGGGCGGGGACTACCTACAATGAGCAGTTCTTC
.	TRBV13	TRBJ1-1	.	CASSTSRSGRNTEAFF	TGTGCCAGCAGCACTTCACGGTCAGGGCGGAACACTGAAGCTTTCTTT
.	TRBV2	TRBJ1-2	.	CASSVLSTGRYTF	TGTGCCAGCAGTGTACTATCGACAGGACGCTACACCTTC
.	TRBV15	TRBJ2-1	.	CATSRGTAYNEQFF	TGTGCCACCAGCAGAGGGACAGCCTACAATGAGCAGTTCTTC
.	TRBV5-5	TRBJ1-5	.	CASSFTGLHQPQHF	TGTGCCAGCAGCTTTACGGGGCTGCATCAGCCCCAGCATTTT
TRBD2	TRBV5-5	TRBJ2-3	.	CASSRDGGGYDTQYF	TGTGCCAGCAGCCGGGATGGCGGGGGATACGATACGCAGTATTTT
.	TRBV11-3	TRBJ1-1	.	CASSPGRGNTEAFF	TGTGCCAGCAGCCCGGGACGAGGGAACACTGAAGCTTTCTTT
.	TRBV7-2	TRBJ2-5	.	CASSLDNQETQYF	TGTGCCAGCAGCTTAGACAACCAAGAGACCCAGTACTTC
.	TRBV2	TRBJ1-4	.	CASSDRGSNEKLFF	TGTGCCAGCAGTGACAGGGGAAGTAATGAAAAACTGTTTTTT
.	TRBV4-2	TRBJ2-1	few	CASSQDASIYNEQFF	TGTGCCAGCAGCCAAGATGCTAGTATCTACAATGAGCAGTTCTTC
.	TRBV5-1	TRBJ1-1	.	CASSLEGGTEAFF	TGCGCCAGCAGCTTGGAGGGAGGCACTGAAGCTTTCTTT